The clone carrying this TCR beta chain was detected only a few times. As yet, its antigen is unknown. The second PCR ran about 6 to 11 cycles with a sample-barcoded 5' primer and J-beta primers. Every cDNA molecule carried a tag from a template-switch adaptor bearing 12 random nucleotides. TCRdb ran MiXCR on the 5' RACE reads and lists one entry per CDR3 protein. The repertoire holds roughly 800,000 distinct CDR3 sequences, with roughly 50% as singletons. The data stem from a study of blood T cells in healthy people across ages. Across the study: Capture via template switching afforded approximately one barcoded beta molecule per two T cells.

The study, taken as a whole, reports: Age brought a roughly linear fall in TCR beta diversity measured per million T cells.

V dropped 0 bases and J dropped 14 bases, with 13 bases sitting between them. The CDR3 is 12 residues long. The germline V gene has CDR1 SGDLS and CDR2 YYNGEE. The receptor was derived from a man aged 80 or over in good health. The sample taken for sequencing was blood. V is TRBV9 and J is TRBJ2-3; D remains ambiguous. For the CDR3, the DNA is TGTGCCAGCAGCGTAGTGGACGGATACGCGTATTTT. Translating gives CASSVVDGYAYF.